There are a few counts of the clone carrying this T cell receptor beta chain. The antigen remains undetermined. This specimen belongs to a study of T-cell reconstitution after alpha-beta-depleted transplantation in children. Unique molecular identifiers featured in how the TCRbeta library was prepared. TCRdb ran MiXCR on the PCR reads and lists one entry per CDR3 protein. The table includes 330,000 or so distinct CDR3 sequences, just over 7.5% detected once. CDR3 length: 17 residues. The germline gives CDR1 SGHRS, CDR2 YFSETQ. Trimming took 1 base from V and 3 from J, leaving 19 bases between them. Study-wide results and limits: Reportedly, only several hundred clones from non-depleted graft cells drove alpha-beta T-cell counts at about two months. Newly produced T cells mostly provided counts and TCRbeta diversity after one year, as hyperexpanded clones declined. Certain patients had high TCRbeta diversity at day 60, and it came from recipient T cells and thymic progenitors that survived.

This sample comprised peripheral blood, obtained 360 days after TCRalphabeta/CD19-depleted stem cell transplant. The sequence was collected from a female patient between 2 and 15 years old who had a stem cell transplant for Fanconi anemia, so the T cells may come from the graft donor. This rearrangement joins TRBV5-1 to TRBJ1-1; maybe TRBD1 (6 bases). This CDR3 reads CASSLRWGPQGYTEAFF. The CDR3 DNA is TGCGCCAGCAGCTTGCGGTGGGGGCCCCAGGGGTACACTGAAGCTTTCTTT.